In its sample, the clone carrying this TCR beta chain was seen many times. V was pared by 4 bases and J by 3 bases, with 4 bases of the junction left unmatched. This CDR3 contains 14 residues. Germline V gives CDR1 LGHDT, CDR2 YNNKEL (reference sequence). This sample is drawn from a study of T-cell reconstitution after alpha-beta-depleted transplantation in children. Construction of the TCRbeta library involved unique molecular identifiers. TCRdb fed the PCR reads into MiXCR, producing one record per CDR3 protein. This table has around 250,000 distinct CDR3 sequences, just under 8.5% appearing once. The TCR originated in a male patient younger than 18 who had a stem cell transplant for acute lymphoblastic leukemia, so the T cells may come from the graft donor. Sequenced here: PBMCs, mostly from graft donor cells, sampled 180 days after TCRalphabeta/CD19-depleted stem cell transplant. The chain joins TRBV3-1 to TRBJ1-2; 8 bases are shared with TRBD1. CDR3 DNA: TGTGCCAGCAGCCGATCGGGACAGGACTATGGCTACACCTTC. Amino acid sequence: CASSRSGQDYGYTF.